Shown below are 28 T cell receptor beta chains from a single sample sequenced in a study of response to subunit inactivated influenza vaccine. One entry per CDR3 protein, called by TCRdb with MiXCR from the RT-PCR reads. This table holds about 620,000 distinct CDR3 sequences, about 10% found once. This sample also belongs to another study, concerning T cells expressing NK-cell markers. That paper adds: The authors generated TCR beta cDNA through 5'RACE template switching with UMIs.

The sample was PBMCs from blood, taken on the day of vaccination. Every receptor here comes from a man aged 45-65 years who received an inactivated influenza vaccine.

In its sample, this clonotype was seen a few times. The rearrangement links TRBV10-3 to TRBJ2-2; D ambiguous. This CDR3 is built from 13 residues. Deletions cut 3 bases from V and 6 bases from J, with 8 bases between. From germline, CDR1 is ENHRY and CDR2 SYGVKD. The CDR3 here is CAISEVGSGELFF. DNA of the CDR3: TGTGCCATCAGTGAAGTGGGGTCCGGGGAGCTGTTTTTT.

This clonotype was seen many times. The chain uses TRBV5-1 and TRBJ2-5; D not certain. The germline V gene has CDR1 SGHRS and CDR2 YFSETQ. The CDR3 has 12 residues. Trimming took off 1 base at V and 3 bases at J, with 4 bases between the two ends. The CDR3 region is CASSLREETQYF. The CDR3, as DNA: TGCGCCAGCAGCTTGAGGGAAGAGACCCAGTACTTC.

The DNA for the CDR3 is TGCGCCAGCACCACCGGTTGGGCGGGGGTAGACGAGCAGTACTTC. Translating it yields CASTTGWAGVDEQYF. The chain couples TRBV10-2 to TRBJ2-7; 7 positions agree with TRBD2. Germline CDR1 is WSHSY and CDR2 is SAAADI. The trim removed 7 bases at V and 5 bases at J, leaving 14 bases unmatched. CDR3 length: 15 residues.

This clonotype showed up just a few times. This chain links TRBV2 with TRBJ2-3, with a possible D match to TRBD1 (6 bases). This CDR3 spans 16 amino acids. Trimming pared 8 bases from V and 0 bases from J, leaving 18 bases between. Germline values: CDR1 SNHLY, CDR2 FYNNEI. The CDR3 DNA follows: TGTGCCAGCCCAAAAACTGGGGGCACGAGCACAGATACGCAGTATTTT. It specifies CASPKTGGTSTDTQYF.

In this sample, this clonotype turned up a few times. The chain joins TRBV27 to TRBJ2-3, with 14 bases lining up with TRBD2. Germline lookup yields CDR1 MNHEY and CDR2 SMNVEV (reference sequence). The junction had 4 bases not matched to a gene; V was cut back by 1 base and J by 1 base. The length of the CDR3 is 18 residues. The CDR3 DNA is TGTGCCAGCAGTTTATGGACTAGCGGGGGGCCACGCACAGATACGCAGTATTTT. Protein sequence: CASSLWTSGGPRTDTQYF.

The chain links TRBV28 to TRBJ1-1; possibly TRBD1 for D (6 bases). V lost 5 bases and J 3 bases, leaving 16 bases between the germline ends. The CDR3 length is 15 residues. Germline CDR1 and CDR2: MDHEN and SYDVKM. The DNA of the CDR3 is TGTGCCAGCAGTCCCTTGGGCAGGGGATACACTGAAGCTTTCTTT. This translates into CASSPLGRGYTEAFF.

CDR3: CSVRTSGRHEQFF. CDR3 nucleotide sequence: TGCAGCGTTCGGACTAGCGGGAGACATGAGCAGTTCTTC. This chain links TRBV29-1 with TRBJ2-1, with 13 positions matching TRBD2. In germline, CDR1 is SQVTM, CDR2 ANQGSEA. The CDR3 is made up of 13 amino acids. With V trimmed by 5 bases and J by 8 bases, 3 bases remained unmatched.

A note on this clonotype: Relative to the germline gene, one junction end is altered; a read error may explain this. The gene calls are TRBV11-2 and TRBJ2-5; D call uncertain. The germline gives CDR1 SGHAT, CDR2 FQNNGV. This CDR3 is built from 17 residues. The CDR3, as DNA: TGTGCCAGCAGCCTAGATCTTGGGCGGCAGGACCAAGAGACCCAGTACTTC. Its protein is CASSLDLGRQDQETQYF.

This clonotype has only a few counts. The CDR3 DNA reads TGTGCCAGCAGATCGGGTCTTAACTATGGCTACACCTTC. Its translation: CASRSGLNYGYTF. The chain is built from TRBV6-1 and TRBJ1-2; D gene unclear. CDR3 length: 13 amino acids. The V gene lost 6 bases and the J gene lost 1 base, with 9 bases spanning the gap. Germline CDR1 reads MNHNS; CDR2 reads SASEGT.

In this sample, this clonotype turned up a few times. The chain links TRBV2 to TRBJ2-3; D uncertain. The V end was cut by 6 bases, the J end by 11 bases, with 12 bases between. The CDR3 is 11 amino acids. From germline, CDR1 is SNHLY and CDR2 FYNNEI. The CDR3 protein is CASSGPLGQYF. The CDR3 bases are TGTGCCAGCAGCGGCCCCTTAGGGCAGTATTTT.

This clonotype appeared a few times. This chain links TRBV10-3 with TRBJ1-1; D possibly corresponds to TRBD1 (5 bases). Germline V gives CDR1 ENHRY, CDR2 SYGVKD. The V end was cut by 10 bases, the J end by 1 base, with 13 bases between. The CDR3 has 13 residues. This chain's CDR3 is CARSQGRNTEAFF. The CDR3 DNA reads as TGTGCCAGGTCCCAGGGAAGGAACACTGAAGCTTTCTTT.

This clonotype has a count of ten or more. V gene TRBV5-1 combines with J gene TRBJ2-2, with 8 nucleotides matching TRBD2. Germline V gives CDR1 SGHRS, CDR2 YFSETQ. The CDR3 is 15 residues long. V dropped 4 bases and J dropped 5; count of bases not matched to a gene: 7. CDR3 protein: CASSPGGPTTGELFF. The CDR3 DNA sequence: TGCGCCAGCAGCCCGGGGGGGCCTACAACCGGGGAGCTGTTTTTT.

The sample holds a few counts of this clonotype. The chain recombines TRBV5-5 with TRBJ1-6; D is possibly TRBD1 (6 bases). Germline V lookup: CDR1 SGHKS, CDR2 YYEKEE (reference sequence). Trimming pared 4 bases from V and 7 bases from J, leaving 21 bases between. CDR3 length: 17 amino acids. DNA for the CDR3: TGTGCCAGCAGCCCAGAAGGGGGGCCCTGGGTAAATTCACCCCTCCACTTT. Amino acid sequence: CASSPEGGPWVNSPLHF.

This clonotype was seen only a few times. The rearrangement joins TRBV27 to TRBJ1-1; 9 bases line up with TRBD1. V shed 10 bases and J 5 bases; nucleotides not matched to a gene: 8. CDR3 length equals 13 residues. Germline CDR1 MNHEY, CDR2 SMNVEV (reference sequence). The CDR3 protein is CANPGQGSTEAFF. The CDR3 bases are TGTGCCAACCCGGGACAGGGAAGTACTGAAGCTTTCTTT.

This clonotype appeared a few times. The rearrangement links TRBV5-1 to TRBJ1-5; D is unclear. Germline assignment: CDR1 SGHRS and CDR2 YFSETQ. This CDR3 has 13 amino acids. Trimming removed 4 bases from V and 4 bases from J, with 9 bases in between. The CDR3 is CASSRGRNQPQHF. The CDR3 DNA reads as TGCGCCAGCAGCCGGGGAAGGAATCAGCCCCAGCATTTT.

This clonotype was picked up a small number of times. The rearrangement links TRBV27 to TRBJ2-7; 8 bases align to TRBD2. The germline V gene encodes CDR1 MNHEY and CDR2 SMNVEV (reference sequence). Trimming took 3 bases from V and 7 from J; bases not matched to a gene: 8. The CDR3 runs to 14 residues. The CDR3, as DNA: TGTGCCAGCAGTTTCGGACTAGCCGGTTTGGAGCAGTACTTC. Its protein product is CASSFGLAGLEQYF.

This clonotype was seen a handful of times. The V gene is TRBV7-9, the J gene TRBJ2-2; D unresolved. Germline CDR1 is SEHNR and CDR2 is FQNEAQ (reference sequence). The CDR3 has 11 residues. Deletions cut 11 bases from V and 3 bases from J, with 7 bases between. CDR3 DNA sequence: TGTGCCTGGGCGTACACCGGGGAGCTGTTTTTT. This gives the protein CAWAYTGELFF.

The gene calls are TRBV3-1 and TRBJ2-7; tentatively, D is TRBD1 or TRBD2 (5 bases each). The V and J ends lost 0 bases and 1 base respectively, with 19 bases between them. The germline gives CDR1 LGHDT, CDR2 YNNKEL (reference sequence). The CDR3 consists of 18 residues. CDR3 sequence: CASSQDGWGSEGSYEQYF. DNA of the CDR3: TGTGCCAGCAGCCAAGACGGATGGGGGTCAGAAGGTTCCTACGAGCAGTACTTC.

There are a few counts of this clonotype. The gene calls are TRBV2 and TRBJ2-7; 9 bases map to TRBD1. Germline V gene lookup returns CDR1 SNHLY and CDR2 FYNNEI. This CDR3 spans 16 amino acids. V lost 5 bases and J lost 5; bases outside the gene matches: 13. The DNA of the CDR3 is TGTGCCAGCAGTCCGCCCGGGACAGGGTCGTTCCACGAGCAGTACTTC. Translating it yields CASSPPGTGSFHEQYF. Complete variable domain (other parts from reference TRBV2 and TRBJ2-7): EPEVTQTPSHQVTQMGQEVILRCVPISNHLYFYWYRQILGQKVEFLVSFYNNEISEKSEIFDDQFSVERPDGSNFTLKIRSTKLEDSAMYFCASSPPGTGSFHEQYFGPGTRLTVT.

The chain has TRBV28 and TRBJ2-1; the match to TRBD2 covers 9 bases. V was pared by 7 bases and J by 7 bases, with 11 bases of the junction left unmatched. This CDR3 region has 15 residues. Germline CDR1 MDHEN, CDR2 SYDVKM. The CDR3 bases are TGTGCCAGCACCTTAGCGGGAGCGTTACCGAATGAGCAGTTCTTC. Amino acids: CASTLAGALPNEQFF.

The rearrangement links TRBV18 to TRBJ2-7; 8 bases match TRBD2. Germline assignment: CDR1 KGHSH and CDR2 LQKENI. CDR3 length: 15 amino acids. V lost 5 bases, J lost 3 bases, and 9 bases stayed unmatched. CDR3 sequence: CASSNLAGGIYEQYF. DNA for the CDR3: TGTGCCAGCTCAAACCTAGCGGGTGGGATCTACGAGCAGTACTTC.

To note about this clonotype: Germline and junction disagree at one end, which may indicate a read error. The chain combines TRBV4-3 with TRBJ1-2; maybe TRBD1 (6 bases). CDR3 length: 15 amino acids. Per the germline V gene, CDR1 is LGHNA and CDR2 is YSLEER. This CDR3 reads CVSSQDRQGPYGYTF. CDR3 DNA sequence: TGCGTCAGCAGCCAAGATCGGCAGGGGCCCTATGGCTACACCTTC.

V is TRBV18 and J is TRBJ2-7; D is unresolved. This CDR3 region has 13 residues. Germline assignment: CDR1 KGHSH and CDR2 LQKENI. Deletions cut 6 bases from V and 5 bases from J, with 14 bases between. CDR3 sequence: CASSPGNKHEQYF. DNA of the CDR3: TGTGCCAGCTCCCCCGGAAACAAACACGAGCAGTACTTC.

The chain joins TRBV7-8 to TRBJ2-1; 14 bases align to TRBD2. With V trimmed by 3 bases and J by 0 bases, 7 bases remained unmatched. Germline-derived CDR1 and CDR2 are SGHVS and FQNEAQ. The CDR3 has 19 amino acids. The CDR3 sequence is CASSFRLAGGPSSYNEQFF. Here the CDR3 DNA reads TGTGCCAGCAGCTTCAGACTAGCGGGAGGGCCTAGCTCCTACAATGAGCAGTTCTTC. The variable domain in full, completed from reference TRBV7-8 and TRBJ2-1, reads GAGVSQSPRYKVAKRGQDVALRCDPISGHVSLFWYQQALGQGPEFLTYFQNEAQLDKSGLPSDRFFAERPEGSVSTLKIQRTQQEDSAVYLCASSFRLAGGPSSYNEQFFGPGTRLTVL.

This clonotype was detected ten times or more. This chain connects TRBV7-9 to TRBJ2-7; D possibly corresponds to TRBD1 (6 bases). The CDR3 is made up of 13 amino acids. The germline gives CDR1 SEHNR, CDR2 FQNEAQ (reference sequence). The V end lost 5 bases, the J end lost 3 bases, and 11 bases lay between the germline ends. In nucleotides, the CDR3 is TGTGCCAGCAGCACCCAGGGGTACTACGAGCAGTACTTC. It yields the protein CASSTQGYYEQYF.

This clonotype was seen a handful of times. The chain joins TRBV7-9 to TRBJ2-5, with D maybe TRBD2 (5 bases). Germline V gene lookup returns CDR1 SEHNR and CDR2 FQNEAQ (reference sequence). This CDR3 is 17 amino acids long. Trimming shortened V by 7 bases and J by 2 bases, and 23 bases separated the two germline ends. In nucleotides, the CDR3 is TGTGCCAGCACCGACCCCTGGGAGAGTAGTGGGCAAGAGACCCAGTACTTC. Translated: CASTDPWESSGQETQYF. Drawing the rest from reference TRBV7-9 and TRBJ2-5, the complete variable domain is DTGVSQNPRHKITKRGQNVTFRCDPISEHNRLYWYRQTLGQGPEFLTYFQNEAQLEKSRLLSDRFSAERPKGSFSTLEIQRTEQGDSAMYLCASTDPWESSGQETQYFGPGTRLLVL.

This clonotype was seen only a few times. The chain joins TRBV3-1 to TRBJ2-2, with 11 nucleotides matching TRBD2. Germline CDR1 reads LGHDT; CDR2 reads YNNKEL (reference sequence). The length of the CDR3 is 16 residues. The trim removed 5 bases at V and 4 bases at J, leaving 6 bases unmatched. CDR3 sequence reads: CASSETSGSITGELFF. The CDR3, as DNA: TGTGCCAGCAGCGAAACTAGCGGGAGTATCACCGGGGAGCTGTTTTTT.

CDR3 sequence: CASSVVDTDTQYF. CDR3 DNA: TGTGCCAGCAGTGTGGTAGATACAGATACGCAGTATTTT. The V gene is TRBV6-1, the J gene TRBJ2-3; D unresolved. Germline CDR1 is MNHNS and CDR2 is SASEGT. Between the trimmed V and J ends, which lost 4 bases and 3 bases, there was a span of 8 bases. The CDR3 runs 13 residues.